The source of this TCR beta chain is a study of shared clonotypes between healthy human individuals. Study conclusions and caveats: Against clonotypes common to all four donors, non-shared ones had lower generation probabilities. In general, naive subsets displayed greater estimated richness than memory subsets did.

Only in-frame clones appear in the TCRdb table, and some are missing; sequencing was by immunoSEQ multiplex PCR. The repertoire holds 1,400,000 or so clones, with less than 99% as singletons. Concerning this clone itself: What it binds is unknown.

Donors included only healthy HIV-negative adults lacking recent acute infections or vaccinations. The clonotype comes from a man younger than 40 in good health. The specimen was naive CD4+ T cells sorted from blood. Sample subset: CD45RA+ positively selected.

CDR3 region: CASSPSRLDTQYF. The CDR3 DNA reads as TGTGCCAGCAGCCCTAGCAGGCTAGATACGCAGTATTTT. V usage is TRBV28 and J usage is TRBJ2-3; D is possibly TRBD2 (5 bases). The germline V gene has CDR1 MDHEN and CDR2 SYDVKM. The ends were cut back, 6 bases at V and 5 bases at J, with 12 bases in the middle. This CDR3 has 13 amino acids.